These 12 T cell receptor beta chains originate from one sample sequenced in a study of T-cell memory formation after mild COVID-19. MiXCR, run by TCRdb on the 5' RACE reads, gives a single entry per CDR3 protein. The sample holds some 250,000 distinct CDR3 sequences; around 10% are singletons and the top ten take 22%. Sequencing used PBMCs or a T cell subset sorted from them (not recorded which). These receptors were collected from a man aged 18 to 30 who had mild COVID-19 (a few samples of this study predate the infection). Cell type and time point are not known.

This clonotype was seen a handful of times. The J gene is TRBJ2-7, the V gene TRBV28; 9 positions match TRBD1. After removal of 5 bases from V and 6 bases from J, the junction contained 8 bases not matched to a gene. CDR3 length equals 14 residues. CDR1 is MDHEN, CDR2 SYDVKM, per germline. The CDR3, as DNA: TGTGCCAGCAGTCCCGGGGACAGGGATTCCGAGCAGTACTTC. It yields the protein CASSPGDRDSEQYF.

This clonotype has more than one count but fewer than ten. V usage is TRBV12-3 or TRBV12-4 and J usage is TRBJ2-3, with 11 bases fitting TRBD1. The V and J ends lost 5 bases and 9 bases, in that order; junction bases with no gene match: 10. The CDR3 totals 15 residues. The CDR3 DNA reads TGTGCCAGCAGTCCTCAGGACAGGGGGCGAAGCACGCAGTATTTT. It yields the protein CASSPQDRGRSTQYF.

This chain links TRBV4-1 with TRBJ1-2; 7 bases align to TRBD1. The CDR3 is 17 amino acids. With 0 bases clipped from V and 7 bases from J, the junction kept 14 bases outside the gene matches. Germline loops: CDR1 MGHRA, CDR2 YSYEKL. CDR3 nucleotides: TGCGCCAGCAGCCAAGAAGCCCGACAGGGCGATCGGGCTGGCTACACCTTC. This translates into CASSQEARQGDRAGYTF.

The J gene is TRBJ1-3, the V gene TRBV7-9; 10 nucleotides agree with TRBD1. The germline CDR1 and CDR2 sequences are SEHNR and FQNEAQ (reference sequence). The CDR3 spans 16 residues. J was trimmed by 0 bases and V by 5 bases; bases with no gene match: 4. The CDR3 sequence is CASSMGQGNSGNTIYF. The CDR3 DNA is TGTGCCAGCAGCATGGGACAGGGGAACTCTGGAAACACCATATATTTT.

This sequence joins TRBV5-1 and TRBJ2-2; 9 bases are a match to TRBD2. V dropped 2 bases and J dropped 4; count of bases not matched to a gene: 6. This CDR3 spans 16 amino acids. CDR1 and CDR2 from the germline V gene are SGHRS and YFSETQ. The CDR3 DNA sequence: TGCGCCAGCAGCTTACTGCGAGCGGGGGGCACCGGGGAGCTGTTTTTT. It encodes CASSLLRAGGTGELFF.

The V gene is TRBV7-9, the J gene TRBJ2-1, with D perhaps assigned TRBD1 or TRBD2 (6 bases each). The CDR3 is 16 amino acids. V lost 5 bases and J lost 6, with 20 bases in between. Germline CDR1 and CDR2: SEHNR and FQNEAQ (reference sequence). The CDR3 DNA reads TGTGCCAGCAGCCCAAGTTGGCAGGGGCGGGGCAATGAGCAGTTCTTC. Encoded protein: CASSPSWQGRGNEQFF.

This clonotype showed up just a few times. V gene TRBV4-3 combines with J gene TRBJ2-2; D unclear. The germline V gene encodes CDR1 LGHNA and CDR2 YSLEER. The CDR3 runs to 18 residues. V was trimmed by 2 bases and J by 4 bases, leaving 20 bases between them. The CDR3 here is CASSQMGSGALVTGELFF. CDR3 DNA: TGCGCCAGCAGCCAAATGGGTTCAGGTGCTTTGGTCACCGGGGAGCTGTTTTTT.

The chain recombines TRBV12-3 or TRBV12-4 with TRBJ2-1; the D gene is possibly TRBD2 (6 bases). Deletions cut 2 bases from V and 8 bases from J, with 13 bases between. This CDR3 has 14 residues. The CDR3 is CASSLLGLIYEQFF. The CDR3, as DNA: TGTGCCAGCAGTTTATTGGGACTTATCTATGAGCAGTTCTTC.

This chain uses TRBV5-6 with TRBJ1-1; 11 bases agree with TRBD1. The germline CDR1 and CDR2 sequences are SGHDT and YYEEEE. The CDR3 sequence is 15 residues long. The junction had 7 bases not matched to a gene; V was cut back by 4 bases and J by 5 bases. CDR3 DNA: TGTGCCAGCAGCCTAGGACAGGGGGCATTGACTGAAGCTTTCTTT. Its protein is CASSLGQGALTEAFF.

This clonotype was counted at least ten times. The rearrangement joins TRBV5-1 to TRBJ1-1, with 7 bases lining up with TRBD1. This CDR3 contains 19 residues. Germline trimming cut 0 bases from V and 0 bases from J; bases unmatched to any gene: 14. Germline CDR1 and CDR2: SGHRS and YFSETQ. The CDR3 DNA reads as TGCGCCAGCAGCTTGGGCCGACGGGACAGCTACCTCATGAACACTGAAGCTTTCTTT. Translating gives CASSLGRRDSYLMNTEAFF.

This clonotype was detected only a few times. This chain joins TRBV28 and TRBJ1-1; D unresolved. V lost 6 bases and J lost 1, with 15 bases in between. The CDR3 spans 15 residues. Germline CDR1 and CDR2: MDHEN and SYDVKM. For the CDR3, the DNA is TGTGCCAGCAGCCGTGGGAAACTGGGGAACACTGAAGCTTTCTTT. Its translation is CASSRGKLGNTEAFF.

This clonotype was counted at least ten times. The V call is TRBV5-1, the J call TRBJ2-1, with 7 bases aligning to TRBD2. The CDR3 consists of 16 residues. V lost 0 bases and J lost 7; bases outside the gene matches: 10. CDR1 is SGHRS and CDR2 is YFSETQ in the germline V gene. CDR3 DNA sequence: TGCGCCAGCAGCTTGGTGGTAGCGGGTGCGGGGAATGAGCAGTTCTTC. Translated: CASSLVVAGAGNEQFF.